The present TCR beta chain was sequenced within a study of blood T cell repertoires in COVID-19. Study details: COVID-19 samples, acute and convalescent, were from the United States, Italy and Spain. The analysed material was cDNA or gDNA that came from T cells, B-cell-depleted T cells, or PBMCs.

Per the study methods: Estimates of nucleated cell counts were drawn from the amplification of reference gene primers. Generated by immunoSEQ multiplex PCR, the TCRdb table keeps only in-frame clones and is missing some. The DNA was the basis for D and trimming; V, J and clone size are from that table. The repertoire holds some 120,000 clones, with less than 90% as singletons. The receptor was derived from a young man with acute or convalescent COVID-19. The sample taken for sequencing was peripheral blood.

The CDR3 loop reads CASSYFGEDTQYF. CDR3 DNA: TGTGCCAGCAGTTACTTCGGGGAGGATACGCAGTATTTT. The chain links TRBV6-5 to TRBJ2-3; maybe TRBD2 (5 bases). From germline, CDR1 is MNHEY and CDR2 SVGAGI. V shed 1 base and J shed 6 bases, with 8 bases lying between them. The CDR3 extends over 13 amino acids.